The next 5 T cell receptor beta chains were all read from a single sample in a study of human T cells and chemical hapten exposure. TCRdb re-derived calls from the RACE reads in MiXCR, one entry per CDR3 protein. The sample consists of a few hundred thousand distinct CDR3 sequences, about 4.8% of them appearing once. Time point reported: patch test 1, 2 weeks after DPC sensitization. As for treatment: therapeutic diphenylcyclopropenone sensitization with weekly scalp DPC. The starting material was whole blood, obtained in connection with sensitization to the hapten diphenylcyclopropenone (DPC). The receptors shown here come from a woman aged 45-65 years with alopecia areata. Some clones in this sample may be carry-over from other donors' samples.

The V gene is TRBV7-9, the J gene TRBJ2-1; 7 bases match TRBD2. The CDR3 is made up of 14 amino acids. CDR1 is SEHNR, CDR2 FQNEAQ, per germline (reference sequence). V lost 1 base to trimming and J lost 6 bases; unmatched junction nucleotides: 3. The CDR3 is CASSLVTSVNEQFF. The CDR3 DNA follows: TGTGCCAGCAGCTTAGTAACTAGCGTCAATGAGCAGTTCTTC.

The V gene is TRBV6-1, the J gene TRBJ2-3; 7 bases fit TRBD1. The CDR3 sequence is 14 residues long. The V and J ends lost 6 bases and 4 bases, in that order; junction bases with no gene match: 7. Per the germline V gene, CDR1 is MNHNS and CDR2 is SASEGT. The CDR3 bases are TGTGCCAGCAGCCTAGGGACAGCCGCAGATACGCAGTATTTT. Translation gives CASSLGTAADTQYF.

This clonotype occurred many times. The chain recombines TRBV6-2 or TRBV6-3 with TRBJ2-3; D is perhaps TRBD1 (6 bases). Trimming pared 6 bases from V and 0 bases from J, leaving 10 bases between. This CDR3 comprises 14 residues. Germline V gene data show CDR1 as MNHEY and CDR2 as SVGEGT. The CDR3 DNA reads as TGTGCCAGCAGCCGGGACACGAGCACAGATACGCAGTATTTT. It is translated as CASSRDTSTDTQYF.

This sequence joins TRBV6-1 and TRBJ2-4, with a weak D call TRBD2 (6 bases). V was pared by 1 base and J by 6 bases, with 10 bases between. The CDR3 contains 14 residues. Germline CDR1 and CDR2: MNHNS and SASEGT. The CDR3 DNA sequence: TGTGCCAGCAGTGAAGGACTAGTCGGAAACATTCAGTACTTC. It yields the protein CASSEGLVGNIQYF.

The chain has TRBV6-2 or TRBV6-3 and TRBJ2-7, with D unclear. The CDR3 covers 12 residues. The V end was cut by 2 bases, the J end by 7 bases, with 9 bases between. Germline assignment: CDR1 MNHEY and CDR2 SVGEGT. The DNA of the CDR3 is TGTGCCAGCAGTTACCCGGATCGGGAGCAGTACTTC. Its translation is CASSYPDREQYF.